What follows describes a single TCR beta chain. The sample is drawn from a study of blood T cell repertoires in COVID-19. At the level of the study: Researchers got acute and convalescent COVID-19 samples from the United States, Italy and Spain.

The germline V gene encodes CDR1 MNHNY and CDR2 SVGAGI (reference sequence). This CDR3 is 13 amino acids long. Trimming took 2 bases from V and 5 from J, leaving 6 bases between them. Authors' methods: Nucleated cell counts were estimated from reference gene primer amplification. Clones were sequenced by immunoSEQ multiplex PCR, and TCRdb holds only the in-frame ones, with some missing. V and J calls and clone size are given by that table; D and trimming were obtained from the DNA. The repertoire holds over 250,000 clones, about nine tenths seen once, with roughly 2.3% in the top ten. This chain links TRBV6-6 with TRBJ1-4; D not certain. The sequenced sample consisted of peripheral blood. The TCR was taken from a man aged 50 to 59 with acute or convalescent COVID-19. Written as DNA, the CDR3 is TGTGCCAGCAGTTACAGAGGGAATGAAAAACTGTTTTTT. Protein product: CASSYRGNEKLFF.